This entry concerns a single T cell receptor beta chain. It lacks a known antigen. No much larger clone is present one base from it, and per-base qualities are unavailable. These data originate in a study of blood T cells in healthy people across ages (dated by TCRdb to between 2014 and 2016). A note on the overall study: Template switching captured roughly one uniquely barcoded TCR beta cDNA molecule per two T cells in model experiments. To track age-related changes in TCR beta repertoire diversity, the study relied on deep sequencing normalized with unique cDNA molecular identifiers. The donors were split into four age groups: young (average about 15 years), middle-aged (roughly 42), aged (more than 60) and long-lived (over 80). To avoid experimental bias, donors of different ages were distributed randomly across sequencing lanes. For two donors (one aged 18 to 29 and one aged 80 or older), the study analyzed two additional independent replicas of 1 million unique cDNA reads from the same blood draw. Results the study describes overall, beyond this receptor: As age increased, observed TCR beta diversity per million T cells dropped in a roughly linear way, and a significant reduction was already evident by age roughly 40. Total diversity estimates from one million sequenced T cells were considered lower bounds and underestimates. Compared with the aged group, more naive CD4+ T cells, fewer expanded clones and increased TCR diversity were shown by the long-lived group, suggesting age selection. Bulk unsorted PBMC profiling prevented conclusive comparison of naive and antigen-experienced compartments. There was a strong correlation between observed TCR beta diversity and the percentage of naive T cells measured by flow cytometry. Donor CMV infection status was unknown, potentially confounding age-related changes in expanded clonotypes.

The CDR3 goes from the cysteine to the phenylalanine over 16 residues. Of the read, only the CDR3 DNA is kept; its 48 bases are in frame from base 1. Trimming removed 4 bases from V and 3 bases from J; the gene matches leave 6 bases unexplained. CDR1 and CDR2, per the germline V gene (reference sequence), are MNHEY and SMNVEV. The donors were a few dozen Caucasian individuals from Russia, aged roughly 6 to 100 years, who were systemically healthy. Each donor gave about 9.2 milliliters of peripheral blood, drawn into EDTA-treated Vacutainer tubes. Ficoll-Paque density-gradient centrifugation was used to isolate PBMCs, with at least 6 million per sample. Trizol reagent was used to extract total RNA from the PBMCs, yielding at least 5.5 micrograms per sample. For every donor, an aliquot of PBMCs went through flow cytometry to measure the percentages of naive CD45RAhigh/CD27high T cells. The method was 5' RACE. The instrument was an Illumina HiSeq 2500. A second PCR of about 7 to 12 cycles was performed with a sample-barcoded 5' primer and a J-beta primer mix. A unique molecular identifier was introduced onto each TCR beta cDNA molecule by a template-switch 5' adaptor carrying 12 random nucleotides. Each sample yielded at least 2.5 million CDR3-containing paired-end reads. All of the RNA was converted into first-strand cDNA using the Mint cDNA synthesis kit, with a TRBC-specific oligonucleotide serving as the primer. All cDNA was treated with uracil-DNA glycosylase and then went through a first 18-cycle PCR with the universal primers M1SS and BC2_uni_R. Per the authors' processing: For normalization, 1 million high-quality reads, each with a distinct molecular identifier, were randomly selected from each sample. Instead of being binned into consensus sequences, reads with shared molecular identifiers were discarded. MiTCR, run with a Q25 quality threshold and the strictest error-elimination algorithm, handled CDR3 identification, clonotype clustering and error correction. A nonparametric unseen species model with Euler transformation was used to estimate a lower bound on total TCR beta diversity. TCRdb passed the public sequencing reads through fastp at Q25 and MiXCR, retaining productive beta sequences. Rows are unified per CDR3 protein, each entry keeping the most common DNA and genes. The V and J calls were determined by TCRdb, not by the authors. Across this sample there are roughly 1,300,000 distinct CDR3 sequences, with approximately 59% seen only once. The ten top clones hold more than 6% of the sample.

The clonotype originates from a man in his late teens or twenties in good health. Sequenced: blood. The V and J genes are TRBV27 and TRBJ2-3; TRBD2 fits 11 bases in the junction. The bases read TGTGCCAGCAGTTCGATAGCGGGAGGGCCAACAGATACGCAGTATTTT. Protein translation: CASSSIAGGPTDTQYF.